Listed below are T cell receptor beta chains from one sample, sequenced in a study of blood T cell repertoires in COVID-19. Clones were read by immunoSEQ multiplex PCR, and TCRdb kept only the in-frame ones, dropping some. The sample shows about 160,000 clones, approximately 91% of them seen only once. Sample: peripheral blood. Receptors originate from a man younger than 35 with acute or convalescent COVID-19. The CDR3 runs from the conserved cysteine through the conserved F or W. The D gene is left open where the match is weak. Some rows have no size entry. The others give once, few or many, or a class for an expanded clone.

j_call,clone_size,v_call,d_call,cdr3_nt,cdr3_aa
TRBJ1-1,-,TRBV13,-,TGTGCCAGCAGCTTAGCGGTCCCGGGGACTCGAACCACTGAAGCTTTCTTT,CASSLAVPGTRTTEAFF
TRBJ1-1,-,TRBV5-6,TRBD1,TGTGCCAGCAGCTTGGGACAGGGAATCAGGGCTGAAGCTTTCTTT,CASSLGQGIRAEAFF
TRBJ1-1,-,TRBV9,-,TGTGCCAGCAGCATCCATTCGCGTGGAGGGGAGGACACTGAAGCTTTCTTT,CASSIHSRGGEDTEAFF
TRBJ1-5,-,TRBV6-5,-,TGTGCCAGCAGTTACTCCGGCAGGGGCGGAGGGCCCCAGCATTTT,CASSYSGRGGGPQHF
TRBJ2-5,-,TRBV28,TRBD1,TGTGCCAGCAGTCGGGACAGGGGAGAAGAGACCCAGTACTTC,CASSRDRGEETQYF
TRBJ1-5,-,TRBV28,-,TGTGCCAGCAGGGGGGGAGGGAGCAATCAGCCCCAGCATTTT,CASRGGGSNQPQHF
TRBJ2-1,-,TRBV9,-,TGTGCCAGCAGCGTAGAAGGCCCCAGGAATGAGCAGTTCTTC,CASSVEGPRNEQFF
TRBJ2-1,-,TRBV6-5,TRBD2,TGTGCCAGCAGTCCCCCGGGGGGGAACAATGAGCAGTTCTTC,CASSPPGGNNEQFF
TRBJ2-7,-,TRBV19,-,TGTGCCAGTAGTAGGGACTTCGCCTACGAGCAGTACTTC,CASSRDFAYEQYF
TRBJ1-4,-,TRBV5-1,-,TGCGCCAGCAGCCCCGGGGGAACAGCTTCTAATGAAAAACTGTTTTTT,CASSPGGTASNEKLFF
TRBJ1-2,-,TRBV27,TRBD1,TGTGCCAGCAGTCGCCAGGGGGCTGGAAACTATGGCTACACCTTC,CASSRQGAGNYGYTF
TRBJ1-2,once,TRBV27,-,TGTGCCAGCAGTTTATCTTCGGGAAACTATGGCTACACCTTC,CASSLSSGNYGYTF
TRBJ2-7,-,TRBV3-1/TRBV3-2,-,TGTGCCAGCAGCGCGGAGGGAGGCTACGAGCAGTACTTC,CASSAEGGYEQYF
TRBJ2-1,-,TRBV7-6,-,TGTGCCAGCAGCTTCGTCCCCACACAGAGCCATGAGCAGTTCTTC,CASSFVPTQSHEQFF
TRBJ2-1,once,TRBV3-1/TRBV3-2,TRBD2,TGTGCCAGCAGCCAAGATGGGTGGTCGGAGCGGGGGGGGAATGAGCAGTTCTTC,CASSQDGWSERGGNEQFF
TRBJ1-6,-,TRBV6-5,TRBD1,TGTGCCAGCAGGATACAGGGGTTCTCACCCCTCCACTTT,CASRIQGFSPLHF
TRBJ2-2,-,TRBV6-4,TRBD2,TGTGCCAGCAGTAGACTAGCGGGGACGAACACCGGGGAGCTGTTTTTT,CASSRLAGTNTGELFF
TRBJ2-7,-,TRBV9,-,TGTGCCAGCAGCCCCGCCGGCTCCTACGAGCAGTACTTC,CASSPAGSYEQYF
TRBJ1-5,-,TRBV10-3,-,TGTGCCATCAGTGGAGGGTGGGATCAGCCCCAGCATTTT,CAISGGWDQPQHF
TRBJ1-1,-,TRBV9,-,TGTGCCAGCAGTCCCAATGGAGGTACCCGTGAAGCTTTCTTT,CASSPNGGTREAFF
TRBJ2-2,-,TRBV11-2,TRBD2,TGTGCCATCGGGGGGCTAGCGGGAGGGGCCGGGGAGCTGTTTTTT,CAIGGLAGGAGELFF
TRBJ2-7,-,TRBV11-2,-,TGTGCCAGCAGCTTTCTTAGCGTGAGCTCCTACGAGCAGTACTTC,CASSFLSVSSYEQYF
TRBJ2-5,-,TRBV12-5,-,TGTGCTAGTGGTCTGGACACCCAAGAGACCCAGTACTTC,CASGLDTQETQYF
TRBJ2-2,-,TRBV5-1,-,TGCGCCAGCAGCCCTAATCCGGGAGCCGGGGCCGGGGAGCTGTTTTTT,CASSPNPGAGAGELFF
TRBJ1-2,-,TRBV20-1,TRBD1,TGCAGTGCGGGACAGAACTATGGCTACACCTTC,CSAGQNYGYTF
TRBJ2-7,-,TRBV29-1,TRBD1,TGCAGCTCGCAGGGGGACGAGCAGTACTTC,CSSQGDEQYF
TRBJ2-3,-,TRBV7-9,TRBD2,TGTGCCAGCAGCACACGTAGCGGGGGCGCAGCAGATACGCAGTATTTT,CASSTRSGGAADTQYF
TRBJ2-5,-,TRBV9,TRBD2,TGTGCCAGCAGCGTAGGAGCGGGAGGGGGAGAGACCCAGTACTTC,CASSVGAGGGETQYF
TRBJ1-1,-,TRBV5-1,TRBD1,TGCGCCAGCAGCTTGACAGGGGCGAAAACTGAAGCTTTCTTT,CASSLTGAKTEAFF
TRBJ2-7,-,TRBV14,TRBD1,TGTGCCAGCAGCCAAGGACAGGGGCGTACCTACGAGCAGTACTTC,CASSQGQGRTYEQYF
TRBJ1-6,-,TRBV3-1/TRBV3-2,TRBD1,TGTGCCAGCAGCCAAGCGACAGGGCAGGCTTGGAATAATTCACCCCTCCACTTT,CASSQATGQAWNNSPLHF
TRBJ2-1,-,TRBV6-5,TRBD2,TGTGCCAGCAAAACAGGACTAGGGACGGATGAGCAGTTCTTC,CASKTGLGTDEQFF
TRBJ1-5,-,TRBV6-6,-,TGTGCCAGCAGCCCTAACGGGGTATCGGTCAATCAGCCCCAGCATTTT,CASSPNGVSVNQPQHF
TRBJ1-4,-,TRBV30,TRBD1,TGTGCCTGGAGTGTAGACAGGGGATTTGAAAAACTGTTTTTT,CAWSVDRGFEKLFF
TRBJ1-5,-,TRBV5-1,TRBD1,TGCGCCAGCAGCTTAACCCCCGGGACAGGGGTTCAGCCCCAGCATTTT,CASSLTPGTGVQPQHF
TRBJ1-2,-,TRBV6-5,-,TGTGCCGTCGGGACTGGGAATGGCTACACCTTC,CAVGTGNGYTF
TRBJ1-2,-,TRBV6-5,-,TGTGCCAGCAGATTCGACAGTAACTATGGCTACACCTTC,CASRFDSNYGYTF
TRBJ2-1,-,TRBV7-9,-,TGTGCCAGCAGCCCCGGGAGTCCTGAGCAGTTCTTC,CASSPGSPEQFF
TRBJ2-7,once,TRBV5-1,-,TGCGCCAGCAGCCGAGGAGGGTCGGGGTTATCCGAGCAGTACTTC,CASSRGGSGLSEQYF
TRBJ2-2,-,TRBV4-1,TRBD2,TGCGCCAGCAGCTCGGGACTAGCGGGCACCGGGGAGCTGTTTTTT,CASSSGLAGTGELFF
TRBJ1-6,-,TRBV7-9,-,TGTGCCAGCAGCCTCGAGTCAACTTTGGATTCACCCCTCCACTTT,CASSLESTLDSPLHF
TRBJ2-7,-,TRBV24-1,TRBD1,TGTGCCACCAGTGATCGACAGGGCCTCTCCTACGAGCAGTACTTC,CATSDRQGLSYEQYF
TRBJ1-2,-,TRBV21-1,-,TGTGCCAGCAGCAAAGTGGGCTCCCCCTATGGCTACACCTTC,CASSKVGSPYGYTF
TRBJ1-2,-,TRBV14,-,TGTGCCAGCAGCCAAGGGAGCGGAAACTATGGCTACACCTTC,CASSQGSGNYGYTF
TRBJ2-3,-,TRBV30,TRBD2,TGTGCCTGGAGTCCGGGGACTATACGAACCACAGATACGCAGTATTTT,CAWSPGTIRTTDTQYF
TRBJ2-2,-,TRBV5-1,TRBD1,TGCGCCAGCAGCTATGACAGGGTTCCTCACACCGGGGAGCTGTTTTTT,CASSYDRVPHTGELFF
TRBJ2-7,-,TRBV12-3/TRBV12-4,-,TGTGCCAGCAGTTTAGACAGCTACGAGCAGTACTTC,CASSLDSYEQYF
TRBJ1-1,-,TRBV29-1,-,TGCAGCGTCCGTCATTTGGGGCGGGGGACTGAAGCTTTCTTT,CSVRHLGRGTEAFF
TRBJ2-1,once,TRBV24-1,TRBD2,TGTGCCACCAGTGATTCGCTAGCGGGAGCTTTCAATGAGCAGTTCTTC,CATSDSLAGAFNEQFF
TRBJ1-1,-,TRBV30,-,TGTGCTCTAGGGGGGGGGCAGAGCACTGAAGCTTTCTTT,CALGGGQSTEAFF
TRBJ2-2,-,TRBV24-1,TRBD1,TGTGCCACCAGTGATGCCGGGACAGAGGGAGCTACCGGGGAGCTGTTTTTT,CATSDAGTEGATGELFF
TRBJ2-7,-,TRBV7-9,TRBD1,TGTGCCAGCAGCTTAGACAGGGGGCGAAATGACGAGCAGTACTTC,CASSLDRGRNDEQYF
TRBJ2-5,-,TRBV4-1,TRBD2,TGCGCCAGCAGCCAAGGGGGGACTAGCGGGAGGGCAGGCGGGGAGACCCAGTACTTC,CASSQGGTSGRAGGETQYF